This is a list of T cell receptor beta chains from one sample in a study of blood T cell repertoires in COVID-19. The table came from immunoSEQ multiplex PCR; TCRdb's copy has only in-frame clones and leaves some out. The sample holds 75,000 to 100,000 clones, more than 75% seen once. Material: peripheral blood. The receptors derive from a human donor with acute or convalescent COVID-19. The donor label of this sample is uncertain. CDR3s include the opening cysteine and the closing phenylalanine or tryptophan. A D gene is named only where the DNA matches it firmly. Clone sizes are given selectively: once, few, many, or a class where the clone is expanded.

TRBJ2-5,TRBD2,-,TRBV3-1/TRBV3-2,CASEGGGAKTQYF,TGTGCCAGCGAGGGCGGGGGGGCGAAGACCCAGTACTTC
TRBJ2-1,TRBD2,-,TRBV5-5,CASSSLAGGDYNEQFF,TGTGCCAGCAGCTCACTAGCGGGGGGCGACTACAATGAGCAGTTCTTC
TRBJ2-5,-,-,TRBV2,CASSDGGGRGETQYF,TGTGCCAGCAGTGACGGCGGGGGCAGGGGAGAGACCCAGTACTTC
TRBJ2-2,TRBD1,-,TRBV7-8,CATQYRGIPGELFF,TGTGCCACCCAATACAGGGGGATTCCCGGGGAGCTGTTTTTT
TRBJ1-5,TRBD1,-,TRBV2,CASTRGQPSNQPQHF,TGTGCCAGCACCCGGGGACAGCCTAGCAATCAGCCCCAGCATTTT
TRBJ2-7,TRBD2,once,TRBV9,CASSYGLAGGPVEQYF,TGTGCCAGCAGTTACGGACTAGCGGGGGGGCCGGTCGAGCAGTACTTC
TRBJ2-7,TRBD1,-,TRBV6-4,CASSPQGAGEQYF,TGTGCCAGCAGTCCCCAGGGGGCAGGCGAGCAGTACTTC
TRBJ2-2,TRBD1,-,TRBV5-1,CASSSLPKTGGINTGELFF,TGCGCCAGCAGCTCACTACCAAAGACAGGGGGTATTAACACCGGGGAGCTGTTTTTT
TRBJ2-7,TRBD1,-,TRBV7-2,CASSFLGTGGAEGYEQYF,TGTGCCAGCAGCTTTTTAGGAACAGGGGGCGCGGAGGGCTACGAGCAGTACTTC
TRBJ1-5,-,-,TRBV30,CAWSVLGRGVPTQHF,TGTGCCTGGAGTGTACTTGGCAGGGGAGTTCCGACCCAGCATTTT
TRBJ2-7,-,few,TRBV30,CAWSVGGREQYF,TGTGCCTGGAGTGTGGGGGGGCGAGAGCAGTACTTC
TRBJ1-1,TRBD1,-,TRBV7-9,CASRRQGRSKHTEAFF,TGTGCCAGCAGAAGACAGGGGAGAAGCAAACACACTGAAGCTTTCTTT
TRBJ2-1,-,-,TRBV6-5,CATGPGWGPIDEQFF,TGTGCCACCGGCCCCGGGTGGGGGCCGATCGATGAGCAGTTCTTC
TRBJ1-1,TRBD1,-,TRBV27,CASSLLPRDRGLTTEAFF,TGTGCCAGCAGTTTACTCCCCCGGGACAGGGGGCTAACAACTGAAGCTTTCTTT
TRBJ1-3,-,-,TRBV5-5,CASSPAWAGDTIYF,TGTGCCAGCAGCCCAGCTTGGGCCGGGGACACCATATATTTT
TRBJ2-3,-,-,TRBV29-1,CSVGQGRTDTQYF,TGCAGCGTTGGTCAGGGGAGAACAGATACGCAGTATTTT
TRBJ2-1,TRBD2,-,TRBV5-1,CASSLGAGGSNNEQFF,TGCGCCAGCAGCTTGGGAGCGGGGGGTTCGAACAATGAGCAGTTCTTC
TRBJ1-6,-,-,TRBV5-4,CASSIQSSNSPLHF,TGTGCCAGCAGCATACAGAGCTCGAATTCACCCCTCCACTTT
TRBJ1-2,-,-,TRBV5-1,CASSLEVVSGYGYTF,TGCGCCAGCAGCTTGGAGGTGGTTTCGGGCTATGGCTACACCTTC
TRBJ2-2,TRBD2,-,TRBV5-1,CASSGGANTGELFF,TGCGCCAGCAGCGGGGGGGCGAACACCGGGGAGCTGTTTTTT
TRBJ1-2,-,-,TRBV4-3,CASSQDHTQAYGYTF,TGCGCCAGCAGCCAAGACCACACTCAGGCCTATGGCTACACCTTC
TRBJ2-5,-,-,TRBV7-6,CASSLAVWRGQPETQYF,TGTGCCAGCAGCTTAGCGGTTTGGAGGGGGCAGCCGGAGACCCAGTACTTC
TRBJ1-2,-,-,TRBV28,CASTLRGNYGYTF,TGTGCCAGCACCTTGAGGGGGAACTATGGCTACACCTTC
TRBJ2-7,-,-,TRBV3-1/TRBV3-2,CASSQRGLTYEQYF,TGTGCCAGCAGCCAAAGGGGACTGACCTACGAGCAGTACTTC
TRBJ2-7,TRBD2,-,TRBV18,CASSPRYTSAYEQYF,TGTGCCAGCTCACCACGCTATACTAGCGCCTACGAGCAGTACTTC
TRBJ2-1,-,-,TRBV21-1,CASSGGGLAFF,TGTGCCAGCAGCGGGGGGGGACTAGCCTTCTTC
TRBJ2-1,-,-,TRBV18,CASSPTRPNNEQFF,TGTGCCAGCTCACCGACGAGGCCCAACAATGAGCAGTTCTTC
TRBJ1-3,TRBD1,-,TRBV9,CASSPGQEAGNTIYF,TGTGCCAGCAGCCCCGGACAGGAGGCTGGAAACACCATATATTTT
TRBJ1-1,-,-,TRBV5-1,CASSYELRPEAFF,TGCGCCAGCAGCTATGAGTTGCGGCCGGAAGCTTTCTTT
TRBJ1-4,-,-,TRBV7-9,CASSSNAGGSNEKLFF,TGTGCCAGCAGCTCAAACGCGGGGGGTTCTAATGAAAAACTGTTTTTT
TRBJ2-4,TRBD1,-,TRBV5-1,CASRQGSKNIQYF,TGCGCCAGCAGACAGGGGTCCAAAAACATTCAGTACTTC
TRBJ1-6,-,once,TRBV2,CASRRTTGNSPLHF,TGTGCCAGCAGGAGGACAACCGGGAATTCACCCCTCCACTTT
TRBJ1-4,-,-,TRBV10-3,CAIRAYSRGEKLFF,TGTGCCATCCGCGCTTACAGTCGGGGTGAAAAACTGTTTTTT
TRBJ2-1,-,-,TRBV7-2,CASSLAGTLYNEQFF,TGTGCCAGCAGCTTAGCCGGGACTCTCTACAATGAGCAGTTCTTC
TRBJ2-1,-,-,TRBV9,CASSVGPGTRDTFF,-
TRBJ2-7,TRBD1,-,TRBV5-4,CASSPGTVSSYEQYF,TGTGCCAGCAGCCCGGGGACAGTGAGCTCCTACGAGCAGTACTTC
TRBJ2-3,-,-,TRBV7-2,CASSLKTGTDTQYF,TGTGCCAGCAGCCTAAAAACTGGCACAGATACGCAGTATTTT
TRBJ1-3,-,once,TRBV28,CASSLGGGGNTIYF,TGTGCCAGCAGTTTAGGGGGGGGTGGAAACACCATATATTTT
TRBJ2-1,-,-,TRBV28,CASSFAEEQFF,TGTGCCAGCAGTTTCGCGGAGGAGCAGTTCTTC
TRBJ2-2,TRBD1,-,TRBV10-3,CAISERTGGGELFF,TGTGCCATCAGTGAAAGGACAGGGGGCGGGGAGCTGTTTTTT
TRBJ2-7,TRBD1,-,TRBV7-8,CASSYRSGTGAYEQYF,TGTGCCAGCAGCTACCGGTCCGGGACAGGGGCCTACGAGCAGTACTTC
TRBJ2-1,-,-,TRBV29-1,CSVALRRTLGEQFF,TGCAGCGTTGCCCTAAGGCGTACCCTAGGTGAGCAGTTCTTC
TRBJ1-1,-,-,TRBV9,CASSVATSGGVAFF,TGTGCCAGCAGCGTAGCTACGTCGGGGGGCGTAGCTTTCTTT
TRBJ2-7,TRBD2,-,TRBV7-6,CASSLGLAGGSSYEQYF,TGTGCCAGCAGCTTGGGACTAGCGGGGGGGAGCTCCTACGAGCAGTACTTC
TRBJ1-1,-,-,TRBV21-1,CASSHTGARDTEAFF,TGTGCCAGCAGCCACACAGGGGCGCGTGACACTGAAGCTTTCTTT
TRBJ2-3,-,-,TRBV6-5,CASSNQAWADTQYF,TGTGCCAGCAGTAACCAGGCATGGGCAGATACGCAGTATTTT